These T cell receptor beta chains were read from a single sample in a study of T-cell memory formation after mild COVID-19. Each CDR3 protein gets one entry after TCRdb re-called the 5' RACE reads with MiXCR. The sample records around 340,000 distinct CDR3 sequences, approximately 14% being singletons. Sequenced material: PBMCs or a T cell subset sorted from them (not recorded which). The receptors shown here come from a man aged 18-30 years who had mild COVID-19 (a few samples of this study predate the infection). Cell type and time point are not known. The conserved cysteine and the conserved F or W are not part of the CDR3 here.

V	J	CDR3
TRBV7-8	TRBJ1-1	ASSSPRVRVRTEAF
TRBV12-3/TRBV12-4	TRBJ2-2	ASSIRPGTGGSTGELF
TRBV19	TRBJ2-7	ASTAGTGPYEQY
TRBV7-9	TRBJ2-7	ASSLKYEQY
TRBV6-2/TRBV6-3	TRBJ1-2	ASSYVDTYYGYT
TRBV29-1	TRBJ2-5	SVERRGGQETQY
TRBV9	TRBJ1-2	ASSEGGSNYGYT
TRBV19	TRBJ2-7	ASSARSSAEQY
TRBV7-2	TRBJ2-5	ASSPTHGWRETQY
TRBV5-1	TRBJ2-7	ASSSTSGGDYEQY
TRBV6-5	TRBJ2-1	ASSYSRGAYNEQF
TRBV29-1	TRBJ1-2	SVERTYNYGYT